The 19 T cell receptor beta chains reported below all come from one sample, sequenced in a study of T cell responses to AZD1222 COVID-19 vaccine. The data were produced by immunoSEQ multiplex PCR, yet TCRdb's version contains in-frame clones alone and is incomplete. The repertoire consists of 95,000 to 150,000 clones, with around 93% occurring once and the leading ten covering 11% to 15%. This specimen consisted of peripheral blood, obtained on day 0 of AZD1222 vaccination. The receptors here all came from an adult in good health.

The CDR3 is CASSQQTGSVGEKLFF. The CDR3 coding sequence is TGTGCCAGTAGCCAACAAACAGGGTCTGTTGGTGAAAAACTGTTTTTT. The chain combines TRBV19 with TRBJ1-4, with TRBD1 as a possible D gene (6 bases). The CDR3 contains 16 residues. Germline values: CDR1 LNHDA, CDR2 SQIVND (reference sequence). Trimming shortened V by 6 bases and J by 7 bases, and 21 bases separated the two germline ends.

This clone was detected only once. CDR3: CASSRTGGNYEQYF. As DNA, the CDR3 is TGTGCCAGCAGTCGGACAGGGGGGAACTACGAGCAGTACTTC. This chain links TRBV6-2 or TRBV6-3 with TRBJ2-7; TRBD1 agrees at 10 bases. This CDR3 has 14 amino acids. The germline V gene has CDR1 MNHEY and CDR2 SVGEGT. V lost 5 bases to trimming and J lost 3 bases; unmatched junction nucleotides: 4.

V is TRBV25-1 and J is TRBJ1-4; a weak D match, TRBD1 (6 bases). CDR3 length: 16 residues. The germline CDR1 and CDR2 sequences are MGHDK and SYGVNS. V dropped 8 bases and J dropped 2 bases, with 18 bases sitting between them. The CDR3, as DNA: TGTGCCAGCGCCGCCTTCACAGGGAGGACTAATGAAAAACTGTTTTTT. The encoded protein is CASAAFTGRTNEKLFF.

The gene calls are TRBV4-3 and TRBJ2-7; no firm D call. Germline V gene data show CDR1 as LGHNA and CDR2 as YSLEER. The CDR3 has 14 amino acids. Deletions cut 0 bases from V and 0 bases from J, with 6 bases between. CDR3 region: CASSQEGASYEQYF. CDR3 nucleotides: TGCGCCAGCAGCCAAGAAGGTGCCTCCTACGAGCAGTACTTC.

The rearrangement links TRBV6-1 to TRBJ1-5; the match to TRBD1 covers 9 bases. Germline V gene lookup returns CDR1 MNHNS and CDR2 SASEGT. This CDR3 has 15 amino acids. The V segment lost 3 bases and the J segment 6 bases; nucleotides outside the gene matches: 6. This CDR3 reads CASSDDRGYAQPQHF. CDR3 DNA: TGTGCCAGCAGTGACGACAGGGGGTACGCTCAGCCCCAGCATTTT.

The chain carries TRBV27 and TRBJ2-2, with D possibly TRBD1 on 6 matching bases. The CDR3 extends over 16 amino acids. Trimming removed 6 bases from V and 0 bases from J, with 14 bases in between. Germline loops: CDR1 MNHEY, CDR2 SMNVEV (reference sequence). CDR3: CASSKAGVTNTGELFF. Written as DNA, the CDR3 is TGTGCCAGCAGCAAAGCAGGGGTTACGAACACCGGGGAGCTGTTTTTT.

The V gene is TRBV20-1, the J gene TRBJ2-1; unclear D gene. Trimming pared 3 bases from V and 5 bases from J, leaving 5 bases between. Germline assignment: CDR1 DFQATT and CDR2 SNEGSKA (reference sequence). The CDR3 is 11 amino acids. The CDR3 coding sequence is TGCAGTGCTAGCGGCAACAATGAGCAGTTCTTC. Its translation is CSASGNNEQFF.

CDR3 sequence reads: CASSLRLADPTETQYF. DNA of the CDR3: TGTGCCAGCAGCTTAAGGCTAGCGGACCCCACCGAGACCCAGTACTTC. This sequence joins TRBV7-8 and TRBJ2-5; TRBD2 matches 7 bases. CDR1 and CDR2 from the germline V gene are SGHVS and FQNEAQ. The CDR3 spans 16 residues. V lost 2 bases and J lost 5; bases outside the gene matches: 11.

V gene TRBV13 combines with J gene TRBJ2-7, with TRBD1 matching over 7 bases. From germline, CDR1 is PRHDT and CDR2 FYEKMQ (reference sequence). The CDR3 has 15 residues. V was clipped by 3 bases and J by 0 bases; unmatched bases: 5. CDR3 region: CASSLSDRHSYEQYF. CDR3 DNA: TGTGCCAGCAGCTTGTCGGACAGGCACTCCTACGAGCAGTACTTC. The whole variable domain, filled in from reference TRBV13 and TRBJ2-7, reads AAGVIQSPRHLIKEKRETATLKCYPIPRHDTVYWYQQGPGQDPQFLISFYEKMQSDKGSIPDRFSAQQFSDYHSELNMSSLELGDSALYFCASSLSDRHSYEQYFGPGTRLTVT.

The chain links TRBV7-2 to TRBJ1-1; D possibly corresponds to TRBD1 (5 bases). Trimming removed 3 bases at V and 5 bases at J, with 10 bases between. This CDR3 is built from 13 residues. CDR1 is SGHTA, CDR2 FQGNSA, per germline. CDR3 region: CASSFLEGTEAFF. For the CDR3, the DNA is TGTGCCAGCAGCTTTTTGGAGGGGACTGAAGCTTTCTTT.

The gene calls are TRBV7-2 and TRBJ2-5; 7 bases line up with TRBD1. V lost 1 base to trimming and J lost 2 bases; unmatched junction nucleotides: 1. Germline V gives CDR1 SGHTA, CDR2 FQGNSA. CDR3 size: 14 residues. The CDR3 loop reads CASSLGGQQETQYF. In nucleotides, the CDR3 is TGTGCCAGCAGCTTAGGGGGACAGCAAGAGACCCAGTACTTC. The whole variable domain, remainder taken from reference TRBV7-2 and TRBJ2-5, is GAGVSQSPSNKVTEKGKDVELRCDPISGHTALYWYRQSLGQGLEFLIYFQGNSAPDKSGLPSDRFSAERTGGSVSTLTIQRTQQEDSAVYLCASSLGGQQETQYFGPGTRLLVL.

The CDR3 DNA reads TGCAGCGTTCAAAAGAGCTGGGGGACCTATGGCTACACCTTC. Translated: CSVQKSWGTYGYTF. The V gene is TRBV29-1, the J gene TRBJ1-2; the D gene is possibly TRBD1 (5 bases). The CDR3 runs 14 residues. The ends were cut back, 5 bases at V and 4 bases at J, with 17 bases in the middle. The germline CDR1 and CDR2 sequences are SQVTM and ANQGSEA.

V gene TRBV30 combines with J gene TRBJ1-6; no definite D call. The length of the CDR3 is 13 residues. V lost 2 bases, J lost 7 bases, and 9 bases lay in between. Germline loops: CDR1 GTSNPN, CDR2 SVGIG (reference sequence). The CDR3: CAWSLGGNSPLHF. DNA of the CDR3: TGTGCCTGGAGTCTCGGAGGGAATTCACCCCTCCACTTT.

This clone was seen once. V is TRBV4-1 and J is TRBJ1-1; D gene unclear. V lost 0 bases and J lost 0, with 5 bases in between. Germline values: CDR1 MGHRA, CDR2 YSYEKL. The CDR3 is 14 amino acids. CDR3 sequence: CASSQDRVNTEAFF. The DNA of the CDR3 is TGCGCCAGCAGCCAAGATCGAGTGAACACTGAAGCTTTCTTT.

This chain joins TRBV9 and TRBJ2-7; 9 bases match TRBD1. The CDR3 covers 15 residues. Germline assignment: CDR1 SGDLS and CDR2 YYNGEE. The V and J ends lost 0 bases and 2 bases, in that order; junction bases with no gene match: 3. The CDR3 bases are TGTGCCAGCAGCGTAGGGGGGACAGGGACCTACGAGCAGTACTTC. This encodes CASSVGGTGTYEQYF.

The V call is TRBV19, the J call TRBJ2-1; 15 bases match TRBD2. The CDR3 is 21 residues long. Germline V gene sequence: CDR1 LNHDA, CDR2 SQIVND (reference sequence). The junction had 17 bases not matched to a gene; V was cut back by 1 base and J by 7 bases. CDR3 in DNA: TGTGCCAGTAGTATAGTATCCCTGGGACTAGCGGGGGGAGGAATCAAGAATGAGCAGTTCTTC. This codes for CASSIVSLGLAGGGIKNEQFF.

The chain links TRBV4-1 to TRBJ2-7, with 12 bases matching TRBD2. With V trimmed by 1 base and J by 3 bases, 13 bases remained unmatched. Germline lookup yields CDR1 MGHRA and CDR2 YSYEKL. The CDR3 has 19 residues. The CDR3 protein is CASSQGTSGKTGWSYEQYF. The CDR3 bases are TGCGCCAGCAGCCAAGGGACTAGCGGGAAAACGGGGTGGAGCTACGAGCAGTACTTC.

The genes are TRBV12-3 or TRBV12-4 and TRBJ2-3, with D unresolved. This CDR3 contains 13 residues. V gave up 5 bases and J gave up 6 bases, with 12 bases separating them. CDR3 coding DNA: TGTGCCAGCAGTGATATAGCTGGGGATACGCAGTATTTT. It encodes CASSDIAGDTQYF.

Details on this clone: Given a much more abundant clone one base away, this may be a read error. The chain joins TRBV6-1 to TRBJ1-3; a possible D gene is TRBD1 (5 bases). CDR1 MNHNS and CDR2 SASEGT come from the germline V gene. The V end was cut by 3 bases, the J end by 0 bases, with 6 bases between. The CDR3 length is 14 residues. Here the CDR3 reads CASSDGASGNTIYF. DNA of the CDR3: TGTGCCAGCAGTGACGGGGCCTCTGGAAACACCATATATTTT.